This record covers a single TCR beta chain. The antigen is not known. These data originate in a study of T cells in localized non-small cell lung cancer. This table comes from immunoSEQ multiplex PCR, and its TCRdb copy is limited to in-frame clones, with some not included. The sample carries tens of thousands of clones, 85% to 90% recorded once. This CDR3 spans 13 amino acids. V lost 1 base, J lost 8 bases, and 11 bases lay in between. Germline CDR1 SGHDN, CDR2 FVKESK. Study findings and constraints: The study linked higher blood T cell density to longer overall survival.

The chain uses TRBV14 and TRBJ1-1, with D unclear. Specimen: peripheral blood, collected before any cancer treatment. This sequence was found in a woman aged 40-69 years with stage I squamous cell lung carcinoma. DNA for the CDR3: TGTGCCAGCAGCCAAGTACCAAGGGTGGAAGCTTTCTTT. It translates to CASSQVPRVEAFF.